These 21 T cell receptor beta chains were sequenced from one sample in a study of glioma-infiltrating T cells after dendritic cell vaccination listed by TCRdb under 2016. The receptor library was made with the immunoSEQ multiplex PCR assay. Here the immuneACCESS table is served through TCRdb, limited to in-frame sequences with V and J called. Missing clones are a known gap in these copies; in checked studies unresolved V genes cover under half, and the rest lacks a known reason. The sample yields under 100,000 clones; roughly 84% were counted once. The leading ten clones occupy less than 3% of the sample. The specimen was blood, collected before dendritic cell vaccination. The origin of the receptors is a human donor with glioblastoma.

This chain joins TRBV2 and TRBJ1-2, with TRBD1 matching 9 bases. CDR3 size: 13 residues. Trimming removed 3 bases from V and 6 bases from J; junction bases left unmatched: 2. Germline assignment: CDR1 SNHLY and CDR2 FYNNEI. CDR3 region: CASSDTGGNGYTF. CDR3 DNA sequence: TGTGCCAGCAGTGATACAGGGGGCAATGGCTACACCTTC.

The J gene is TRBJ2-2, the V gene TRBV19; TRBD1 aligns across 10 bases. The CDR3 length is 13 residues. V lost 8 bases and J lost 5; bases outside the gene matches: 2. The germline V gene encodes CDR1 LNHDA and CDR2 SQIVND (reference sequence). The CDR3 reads CASGQGGTGELFF. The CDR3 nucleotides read TGTGCCAGTGGACAGGGGGGAACCGGGGAGCTGTTTTTT. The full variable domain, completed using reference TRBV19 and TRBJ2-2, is DGGITQSPKYLFRKEGQNVTLSCEQNLNHDAMYWYRQDPGQGLRLIYYSQIVNDFQKGDIAEGYSVSREKKESFPLTVTSAQKNPTAFYLCASGQGGTGELFFGEGSRLTVL.

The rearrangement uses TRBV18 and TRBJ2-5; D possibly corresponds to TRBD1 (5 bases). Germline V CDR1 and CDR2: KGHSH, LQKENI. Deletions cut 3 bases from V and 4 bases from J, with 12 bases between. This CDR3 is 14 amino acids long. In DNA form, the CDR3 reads TGTGCCAGCTCACCCTCGTCGCAGGGAGAGACCCAGTACTTC. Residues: CASSPSSQGETQYF.

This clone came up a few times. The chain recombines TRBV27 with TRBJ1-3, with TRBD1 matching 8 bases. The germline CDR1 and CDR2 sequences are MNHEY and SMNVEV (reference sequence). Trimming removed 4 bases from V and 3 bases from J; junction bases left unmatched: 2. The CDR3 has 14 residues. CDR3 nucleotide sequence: TGTGCCAGCAGTTCCAGGGGGCTTGGAAACACCATATATTTT. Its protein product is CASSSRGLGNTIYF.

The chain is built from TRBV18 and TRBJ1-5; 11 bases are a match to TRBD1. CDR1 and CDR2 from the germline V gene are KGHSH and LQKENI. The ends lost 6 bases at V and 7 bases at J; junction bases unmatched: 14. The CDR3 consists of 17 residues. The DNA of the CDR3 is TGTGCCAGCTCGGGAGGGACAGGGGGGAGAGGAAGACAGCCCCAGCATTTT. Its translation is CASSGGTGGRGRQPQHF.

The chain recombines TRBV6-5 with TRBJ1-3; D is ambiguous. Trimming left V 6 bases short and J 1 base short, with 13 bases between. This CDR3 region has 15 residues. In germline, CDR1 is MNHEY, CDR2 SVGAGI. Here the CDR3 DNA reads TGTGCCAGCAGATCCACCGGGGTTTCTGGAAACACCATATATTTT. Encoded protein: CASRSTGVSGNTIYF.

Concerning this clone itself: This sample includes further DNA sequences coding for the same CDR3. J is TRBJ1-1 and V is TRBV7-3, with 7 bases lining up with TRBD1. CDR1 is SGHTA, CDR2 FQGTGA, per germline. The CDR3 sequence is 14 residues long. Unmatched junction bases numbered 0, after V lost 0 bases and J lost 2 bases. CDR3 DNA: TGTGCCAGCAGCTTAACAGGGGGCAACACTGAAGCTTTCTTT. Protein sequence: CASSLTGGNTEAFF.

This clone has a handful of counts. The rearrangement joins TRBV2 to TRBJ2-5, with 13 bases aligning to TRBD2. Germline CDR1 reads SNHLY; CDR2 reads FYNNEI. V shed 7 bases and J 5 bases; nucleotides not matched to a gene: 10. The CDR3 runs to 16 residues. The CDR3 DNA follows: TGTGCCAGCAAATTCGGGACTAGCGGGGCAGGGGAGACCCAGTACTTC. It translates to CASKFGTSGAGETQYF.

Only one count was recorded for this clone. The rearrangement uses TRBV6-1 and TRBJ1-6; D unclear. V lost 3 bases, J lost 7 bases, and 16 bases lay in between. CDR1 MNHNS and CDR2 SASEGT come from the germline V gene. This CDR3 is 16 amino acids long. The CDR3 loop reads CASSDLQPVRNSPLHF. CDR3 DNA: TGTGCCAGCAGTGACCTACAGCCGGTACGGAATTCACCCCTCCACTTT.

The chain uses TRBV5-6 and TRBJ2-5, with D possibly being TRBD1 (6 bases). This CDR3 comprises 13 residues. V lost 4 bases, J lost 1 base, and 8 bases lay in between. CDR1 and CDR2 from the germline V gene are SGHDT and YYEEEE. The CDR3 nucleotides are TGTGCCAGCAGCCCCAGGGGCCAAGAGACCCAGTACTTC. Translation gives CASSPRGQETQYF. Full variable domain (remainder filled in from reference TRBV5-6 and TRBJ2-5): DAGVTQSPTHLIKTRGQQVTLRCSPKSGHDTVSWYQQALGQGPQFIFQYYEEEERQRGNFPDRFSGHQFPNYSSELNVNALLLGDSALYLCASSPRGQETQYFGPGTRLLVL.

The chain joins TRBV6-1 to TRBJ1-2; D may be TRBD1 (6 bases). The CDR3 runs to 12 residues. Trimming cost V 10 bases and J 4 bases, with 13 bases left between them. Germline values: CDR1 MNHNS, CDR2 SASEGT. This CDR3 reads CATTGNTYGYTF. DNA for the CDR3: TGTGCCACCACAGGGAACACCTATGGCTACACCTTC.

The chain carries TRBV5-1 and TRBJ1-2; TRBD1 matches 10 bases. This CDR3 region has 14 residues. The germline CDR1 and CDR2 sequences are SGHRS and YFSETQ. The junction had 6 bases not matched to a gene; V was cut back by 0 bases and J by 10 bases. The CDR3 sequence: CASSLGPGTGDYTF. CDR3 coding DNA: TGCGCCAGCAGCTTGGGTCCCGGGACAGGGGACTACACCTTC.

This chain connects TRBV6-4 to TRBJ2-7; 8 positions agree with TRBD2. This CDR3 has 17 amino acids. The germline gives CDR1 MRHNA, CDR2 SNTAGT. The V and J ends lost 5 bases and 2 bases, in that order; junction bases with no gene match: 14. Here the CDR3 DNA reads TGTGCCAGCAGTTTTTGGAAGGAGCGGGAGTCCACCTACGAGCAGTACTTC. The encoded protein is CASSFWKERESTYEQYF.

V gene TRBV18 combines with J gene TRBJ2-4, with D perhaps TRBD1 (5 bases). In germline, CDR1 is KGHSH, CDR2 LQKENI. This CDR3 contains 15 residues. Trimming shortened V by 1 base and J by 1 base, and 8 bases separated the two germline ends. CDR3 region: CASSPLGAAKNIQYF. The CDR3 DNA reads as TGTGCCAGCTCACCACTAGGGGCGGCCAAAAACATTCAGTACTTC.

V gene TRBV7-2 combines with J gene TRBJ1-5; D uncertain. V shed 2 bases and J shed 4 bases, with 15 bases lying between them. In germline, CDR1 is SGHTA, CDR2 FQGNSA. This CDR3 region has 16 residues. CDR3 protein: CASSLYGPGVNQPQHF. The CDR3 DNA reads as TGTGCCAGCAGCTTATATGGGCCCGGGGTGAATCAGCCCCAGCATTTT. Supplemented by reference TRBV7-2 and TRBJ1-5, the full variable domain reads GAGVSQSPSNKVTEKGKDVELRCDPISGHTALYWYRQSLGQGLEFLIYFQGNSAPDKSGLPSDRFSAERTGGSVSTLTIQRTQQEDSAVYLCASSLYGPGVNQPQHFGDGTRLSIL.

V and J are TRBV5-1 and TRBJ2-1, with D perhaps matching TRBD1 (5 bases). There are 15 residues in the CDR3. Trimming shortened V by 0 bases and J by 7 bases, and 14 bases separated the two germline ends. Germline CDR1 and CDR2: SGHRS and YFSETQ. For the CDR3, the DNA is TGCGCCAGCAGCTTGGAGGCAGGGTCCAGGAATGAGCAGTTCTTC. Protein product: CASSLEAGSRNEQFF.

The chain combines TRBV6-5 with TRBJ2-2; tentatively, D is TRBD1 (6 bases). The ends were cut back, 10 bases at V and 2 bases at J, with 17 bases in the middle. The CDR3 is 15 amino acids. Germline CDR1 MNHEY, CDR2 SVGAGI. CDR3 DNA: TGTGCCACTAACCTCAGGGGCAGAAACACCGGGGAGCTGTTTTTT. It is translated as CATNLRGRNTGELFF.

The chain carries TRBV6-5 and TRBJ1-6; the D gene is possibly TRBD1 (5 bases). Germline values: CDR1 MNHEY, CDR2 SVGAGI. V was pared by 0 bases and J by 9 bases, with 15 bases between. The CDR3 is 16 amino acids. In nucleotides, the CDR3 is TGTGCCAGCAGTTACTCGAGGAGTCAGGGTGGTTCACCCCTCCACTTT. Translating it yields CASSYSRSQGGSPLHF.

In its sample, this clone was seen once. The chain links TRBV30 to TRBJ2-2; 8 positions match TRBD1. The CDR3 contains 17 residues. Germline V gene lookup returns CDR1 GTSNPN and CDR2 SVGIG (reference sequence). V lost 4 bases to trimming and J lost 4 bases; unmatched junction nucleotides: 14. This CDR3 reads CAWNTPPGGWGTGELFF. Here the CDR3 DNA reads TGTGCCTGGAACACCCCACCAGGGGGCTGGGGCACCGGGGAGCTGTTTTTT.

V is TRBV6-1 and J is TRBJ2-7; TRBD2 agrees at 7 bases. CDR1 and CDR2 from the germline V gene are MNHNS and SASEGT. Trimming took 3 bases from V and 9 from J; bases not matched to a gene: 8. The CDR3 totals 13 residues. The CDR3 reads CASSDWPSGVQYF. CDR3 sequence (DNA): TGTGCCAGCAGTGATTGGCCTAGCGGAGTGCAGTACTTC.

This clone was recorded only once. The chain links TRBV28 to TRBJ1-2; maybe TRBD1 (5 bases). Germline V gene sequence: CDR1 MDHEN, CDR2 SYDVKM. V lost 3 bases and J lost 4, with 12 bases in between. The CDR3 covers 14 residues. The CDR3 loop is CASSFRGQPYGYTF. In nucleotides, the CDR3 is TGTGCCAGCAGTTTTAGGGGCCAGCCCTATGGCTACACCTTC.